The 10 T cell receptor beta chains given below trace back to one sample, sequenced in a study of blood T cells in healthy people across ages. The use of a sample-barcoded 5' primer and a J-beta primer mix characterized a second PCR of 7 to 11 cycles. TCRdb processed the 5' RACE reads anew with MiXCR; each CDR3 protein has one entry. The data show about a million distinct CDR3 sequences, around two fifths seen once. What was sequenced was blood. The receptors were gathered from a man aged 18 to 29 in good health.

As for this clonotype: This may stem from a read error, because a much larger clone lies one nucleotide away. The chain employs TRBV10-3 and TRBJ2-4, with D uncertain. The end of the DNA fits TRBJ2-7 better, so the J call may be wrong. CDR3 length: 12 amino acids. CDR1 and CDR2 (germline): ENHRY, SYGVKD. CDR3 sequence (DNA): TGTGCCATCAGTGAGTCCTCCTCCGAGCAGTACTTC. This codes for CAISESSSEQYF.

This chain uses TRBV7-2 with TRBJ2-4; 10 bases match TRBD1. The J call may be in error: the DNA end matches TRBJ2-5 better. The CDR3 contains 14 residues. The germline CDR1 and CDR2 sequences are SGHTA and FQGNSA. The CDR3 loop is CASIRDRGQETQYF. The DNA of the CDR3 is TGTGCCAGCATCAGGGACAGGGGACAGGAGACCCAGTACTTC.

The chain links TRBV6-6 to TRBJ1-3, with a tentative D call TRBD1 (5 bases). The length of the CDR3 is 15 residues. Germline CDR1 is MNHNY and CDR2 is SVGAGI (reference sequence). The ends were cut back, 1 base at V and 3 bases at J, with 10 bases in the middle. The CDR3 region is CASSYWQGGGNTIYF. CDR3 coding DNA: TGTGCCAGCAGTTACTGGCAGGGTGGTGGAAACACCATATATTTT.

This clonotype has a handful of counts. The chain is built from TRBV6-1 and TRBJ2-3; 9 bases line up with TRBD1. The junction had 8 bases not matched to a gene; V was cut back by 5 bases and J by 2 bases. Per germline, CDR1 MNHNS and CDR2 SASEGT. CDR3 length: 16 amino acids. CDR3 nucleotide sequence: TGTGCCAGCAGTCCCCGGACAGGGGCCGTCACAGATACGCAGTATTTT. Protein sequence: CASSPRTGAVTDTQYF.

The chain is built from TRBV5-1 and TRBJ1-6; D uncertain. The CDR3 sequence is 15 residues long. Looked up from germline, CDR1 is SGHRS and CDR2 is YFSETQ. V shed 5 bases and J shed 8 bases, with 17 bases lying between them. CDR3 coding DNA: TGCGCCAGCAGGCGAGAGGAGGGATCGGATTCACCCCTCCACTTT. Protein sequence: CASRREEGSDSPLHF.

V usage is TRBV27 and J usage is TRBJ2-5, with D unresolved. The CDR3 consists of 18 residues. V lost 3 bases and J lost 11, with 31 bases in between. The germline V gene encodes CDR1 MNHEY and CDR2 SMNVEV (reference sequence). The CDR3 region has the DNA TGTGCCAGCAGTTTGGACCGCACCATTCGCTATCGTTACAATGAGCAGTACTTC. Protein sequence: CASSLDRTIRYRYNEQYF.

In its sample, this clonotype was seen once. One end of the junction is discordant with germline, which a read error may explain. This chain links TRBV6-2 or TRBV6-3 with TRBJ1-4, with D tentatively TRBD1 (5 bases). CDR1 and CDR2 (germline): MNHEY, SVGEGT. There are 16 residues in the CDR3. CDR3: CAGSYGHLATNEKLFF. The CDR3 DNA reads as TGTGCCGGCAGTTACGGACACCTTGCAACTAATGAAAAACTGTTTTTT.

In regard to this clonotype: Germline and junction disagree at one end, which may indicate a read error. The CDR3 coding sequence is TGCAGCGTTGATGGAGGCAGCTATGGCTGCACCTTC. Protein sequence: CSVDGGSYGCTF. This chain links TRBV29-1 with TRBJ1-2; D remains unclear. This CDR3 is built from 12 residues. Germline loops: CDR1 SQVTM, CDR2 ANQGSEA.

The chain combines TRBV7-9 with TRBJ1-2; D is possibly TRBD1 (5 bases). Between the trimmed V and J ends, which lost 1 base and 0 bases, there was a span of 12 bases. The CDR3 extends over 16 amino acids. Germline CDR1 is SEHNR and CDR2 is FQNEAQ (reference sequence). CDR3 protein: CASSLGGGAANYGYTF. The CDR3 nucleotides are TGTGCCAGCAGCTTAGGCGGGGGAGCTGCTAACTATGGCTACACCTTC.

The CDR3 DNA follows: TGTGCCAGTAGGTTCCGTGTAGCTAACTATGGCTACACCTTC. It encodes CASRFRVANYGYTF. V usage is TRBV2 and J usage is TRBJ1-2; D is unclear. The CDR3 covers 14 residues. From germline, CDR1 is SNHLY and CDR2 FYNNEI. V was pared by 9 bases and J by 0 bases, with 14 bases between.